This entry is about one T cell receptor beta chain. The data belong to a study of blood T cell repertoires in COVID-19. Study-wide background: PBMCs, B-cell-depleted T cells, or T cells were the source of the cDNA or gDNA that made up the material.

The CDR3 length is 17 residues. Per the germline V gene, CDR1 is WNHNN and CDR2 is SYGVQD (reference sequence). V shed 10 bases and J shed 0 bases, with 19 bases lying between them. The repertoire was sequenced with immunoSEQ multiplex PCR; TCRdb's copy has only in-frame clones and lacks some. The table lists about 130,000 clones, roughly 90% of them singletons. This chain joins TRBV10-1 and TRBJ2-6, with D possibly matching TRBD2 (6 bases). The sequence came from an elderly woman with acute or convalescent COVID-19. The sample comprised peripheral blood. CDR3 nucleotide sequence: TGCGCCACCCCTGACGGGACTTACGACTCTGGGGCCAACGTCCTGACTTTC. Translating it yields CATPDGTYDSGANVLTF.